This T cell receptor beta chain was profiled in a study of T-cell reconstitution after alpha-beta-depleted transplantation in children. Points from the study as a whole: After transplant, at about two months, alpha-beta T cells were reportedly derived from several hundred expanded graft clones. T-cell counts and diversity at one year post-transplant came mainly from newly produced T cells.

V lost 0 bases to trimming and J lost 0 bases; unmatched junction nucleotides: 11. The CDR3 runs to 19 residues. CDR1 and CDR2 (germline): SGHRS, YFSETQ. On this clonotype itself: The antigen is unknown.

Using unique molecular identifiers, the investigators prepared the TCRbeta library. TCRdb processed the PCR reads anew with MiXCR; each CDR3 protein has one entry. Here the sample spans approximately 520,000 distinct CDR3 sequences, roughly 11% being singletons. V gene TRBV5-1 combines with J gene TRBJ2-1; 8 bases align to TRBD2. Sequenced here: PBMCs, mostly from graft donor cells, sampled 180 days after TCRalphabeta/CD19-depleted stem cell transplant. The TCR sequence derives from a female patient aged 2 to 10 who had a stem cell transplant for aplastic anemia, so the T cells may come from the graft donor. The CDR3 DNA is TGCGCCAGCAGCTTGGAACTAGCGGAGAGGAGGGGCTCCTACAATGAGCAGTTCTTC. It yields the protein CASSLELAERRGSYNEQFF.